These 16 T cell receptor beta chains came from one sample sequenced in a study of early T cells in non-severe SARS-CoV-2 infection. Via MiXCR, TCRdb re-called the 5' RACE reads, giving one row per CDR3 protein. The profile shows approximately 66,000 distinct CDR3 sequences, 13% of them singletons. Sequencing was done on a sample of whole blood. The receptors shown here come from an adult who was a healthcare worker with PCR-confirmed SARS-CoV-2 infection or an uninfected control (not recorded which).

This chain connects TRBV20-1 to TRBJ1-4; D uncertain. The CDR3 runs to 16 residues. V lost 0 bases and J 0 bases, leaving 11 bases between the germline ends. The V gene's germline CDR1 is DFQATT and CDR2 SNEGSKA (reference sequence). CDR3 in amino acids: CSARDRRKSTNEKLFF. CDR3 nucleotides: TGCAGTGCTAGAGATCGTAGGAAGTCAACTAATGAAAAACTGTTTTTT.

This clonotype was picked up many times. The genes are TRBV7-3 and TRBJ1-1; no clear D gene. Trimming took off 1 base at V and 4 bases at J, with 10 bases between the two ends. Germline CDR1 reads SGHTA; CDR2 reads FQGTGA. This CDR3 has 14 residues. The CDR3: CASSLRGSGTEAFF. CDR3 in DNA: TGTGCCAGCAGCTTAAGGGGTTCGGGCACTGAAGCTTTCTTT.

This chain links TRBV5-1 with TRBJ2-3; D gene uncertain. Trimming stripped 7 bases from V and 4 bases from J, with 16 bases between. CDR1 is SGHRS and CDR2 is YFSETQ in the germline V gene. This CDR3 region has 14 residues. DNA of the CDR3: TGCGCCAGCCAACGTGCGGTCGCCGCAGATACGCAGTATTTT. Translating it yields CASQRAVAADTQYF.

This clonotype came up many times. The genes are TRBV3-1 and TRBJ1-6; D not resolved. This CDR3 has 14 amino acids. Germline CDR1 and CDR2: LGHDT and YNNKEL (reference sequence). The V gene lost 0 bases and the J gene lost 7 bases, with 7 bases spanning the gap. CDR3 coding DNA: TGTGCCAGCAGCCAAGAGCCCGGGAATTCACCCCTCCACTTT. Protein product: CASSQEPGNSPLHF.

This clonotype was seen many times. The chain combines TRBV18 with TRBJ2-2; no clear D gene. The V end lost 0 bases, the J end lost 0 bases, and 11 bases lay between the germline ends. The CDR3 has 17 amino acids. Germline V gene sequence: CDR1 KGHSH, CDR2 LQKENI. DNA for the CDR3: TGTGCCAGCTCACCACCGTCCAGGCGTGCGAACACCGGGGAGCTGTTTTTT. The encoded protein is CASSPPSRRANTGELFF.

The chain combines TRBV5-4 with TRBJ2-5; TRBD2 aligns across 10 bases. Trimming took 1 base from V and 4 from J; bases not matched to a gene: 7. From germline, CDR1 is SGHNT and CDR2 YYREEE (reference sequence). The CDR3 is 16 amino acids. For the CDR3, the DNA is TGTGCCAGCAGCTTGCCACTAGCGGGGTCTCGAGAGACCCAGTACTTC. This sequence encodes CASSLPLAGSRETQYF. The full variable domain, in which reference TRBV5-4 and TRBJ2-5 provide the parts outside the CDR3, is ETGVTQSPTHLIKTRGQQVTLRCSSQSGHNTVSWYQQALGQGPQFIFQYYREEENGRGNFPPRFSGLQFPNYSSELNVNALELDDSALYLCASSLPLAGSRETQYFGPGTRLLVL.

This clonotype showed up just a few times. The chain has TRBV20-1 and TRBJ1-3, with a tentative D call TRBD1 (5 bases). CDR3 length equals 15 residues. Germline V gene data show CDR1 as DFQATT and CDR2 as SNEGSKA (reference sequence). Trimming took 6 bases from V and 3 from J, leaving 18 bases between them. CDR3 coding DNA: TGCAGTGCCCGTAAATGGACGACAGTTGGAAACACCATATATTTT. Translating it yields CSARKWTTVGNTIYF.

At least ten counts were recorded for this clonotype. CDR3 sequence: CASSVQGAQTQYF. In DNA form, the CDR3 reads TGTGCCAGTAGCGTACAGGGGGCGCAGACCCAGTACTTC. The chain joins TRBV19 to TRBJ2-5; 9 nucleotides line up with TRBD1. The CDR3 loop spans 13 amino acids. With 6 bases clipped from V and 6 bases from J, the junction kept 5 bases outside the gene matches. In germline, CDR1 is LNHDA, CDR2 SQIVND (reference sequence). The whole variable domain, filled in from reference TRBV19 and TRBJ2-5, reads DGGITQSPKYLFRKEGQNVTLSCEQNLNHDAMYWYRQDPGQGLRLIYYSQIVNDFQKGDIAEGYSVSREKKESFPLTVTSAQKNPTAFYLCASSVQGAQTQYFGPGTRLLVL.

This clonotype occurred many times. The gene calls are TRBV28 and TRBJ2-4; D remains ambiguous. Germline CDR1 MDHEN, CDR2 SYDVKM. The CDR3 length is 16 residues. The V gene lost 1 base and the J gene lost 6 bases, with 16 bases spanning the gap. CDR3 protein: CASSLSTGRTGNIQYF. CDR3 nucleotides: TGTGCCAGCAGTTTATCGACCGGTAGGACCGGAAACATTCAGTACTTC.

This clonotype was seen at least ten times. The V call is TRBV7-9, the J call TRBJ2-2; D not certain. Trimming took 3 bases from V and 4 from J, leaving 12 bases between them. Germline V lookup: CDR1 SEHNR, CDR2 FQNEAQ (reference sequence). The CDR3 length is 15 residues. CDR3 coding DNA: TGTGCCAGCAGCTTCGGTCTGATGCCCACCGGGGAGCTGTTTTTT. Translating it yields CASSFGLMPTGELFF.

This clonotype was counted between two and nine times. This chain links TRBV6-2 or TRBV6-3 with TRBJ2-7, with 11 bases identical to TRBD2. The V gene's germline CDR1 is MNHEY and CDR2 SVGEGT. The CDR3 has 15 residues. The V and J ends lost 6 bases and 0 bases, in that order; junction bases with no gene match: 4. The CDR3 DNA follows: TGTGCCAGCAGGCCAGGACTAGCGGGCTCCTACGAGCAGTACTTC. It yields the protein CASRPGLAGSYEQYF.

This clonotype was counted only a few times. The chain uses TRBV5-4 and TRBJ1-6; unclear D gene. The CDR3 is made up of 14 amino acids. Germline V gene sequence: CDR1 SGHNT, CDR2 YYREEE (reference sequence). The germline V and J ends were trimmed by 1 base and 6 bases, with 8 bases remaining between them. CDR3 region: CASSLWAFNSPLHF. The CDR3 region has the DNA TGTGCCAGCAGCTTGTGGGCATTTAATTCACCCCTCCACTTT.

This clonotype came up a few times. Written as DNA, the CDR3 is TGTGCCAGCAGCCCGCGATGGGACAGTTCTGGAGACTACACCTTC. It specifies CASSPRWDSSGDYTF. J is TRBJ1-2 and V is TRBV7-8; 7 bases agree with TRBD1. There are 15 residues in the CDR3. Germline CDR1 is SGHVS and CDR2 is FQNEAQ. Trimming cost V 5 bases and J 10 bases; bases outside gene matches: 16.

This clonotype has at least ten counts. The V and J genes are TRBV5-1 and TRBJ2-2; D is unresolved. Germline V gene lookup returns CDR1 SGHRS and CDR2 YFSETQ. CDR3 size: 15 residues. Trimming stripped 4 bases from V and 6 bases from J, with 16 bases between. In nucleotides, the CDR3 is TGCGCCAGCAGCCCTCGGGTAGACATCCCCGGGGAGCTGTTTTTT. Translating it yields CASSPRVDIPGELFF.

The V call is TRBV18, the J call TRBJ2-3, with 13 bases lining up with TRBD2. Germline V gene sequence: CDR1 KGHSH, CDR2 LQKENI. CDR3 length equals 17 residues. V trimming: 0 bases; J trimming: 5 bases; junction bases outside the gene matches: 5. The chain's CDR3 is CASSPPGTSGIGDTQYF. For the CDR3, the DNA is TGTGCCAGCTCACCACCTGGGACTAGCGGGATTGGAGATACGCAGTATTTT.

The chain recombines TRBV19 with TRBJ2-3; no clear D. Between the trimmed V and J ends, which lost 2 bases and 1 base, there was a span of 1 base. CDR1 LNHDA and CDR2 SQIVND come from the germline V gene (reference sequence). The CDR3 is 12 residues long. The CDR3 here is CASSIRTDTQYF. CDR3 coding DNA: TGTGCCAGTAGTATACGCACAGATACGCAGTATTTT.